This TCR beta chain was found in a study of cytomegalovirus exposure and HLA in healthy donors. Study outcomes and limitations: Among TCR beta chains of equal frequency, HLA-associated ones were more clonally expanded in a later analysis. A later analysis linked a missense DCLRE1C variant to TCR beta V- and J-gene trimming.

For this clone: Its antigen remains unknown.

V dropped 3 bases and J dropped 0; count of bases not matched to a gene: 10. The CDR3 sequence is 18 residues long. Per germline, CDR1 LNHDA and CDR2 SQIVND (reference sequence). The PCR used 60 Vbeta and 13 Jbeta primers. TCRdb's copy holds only in-frame clones and misses some; the assay was immunoSEQ multiplex PCR. The sample includes about 180,000 clones, 80% to 90% of them seen just once. The sequencing sample was made of PBMCs. The rearrangement uses TRBV19 and TRBJ2-7, with TRBD2 matching 11 bases. The TCR was taken from a girl aged 2-10 years in good health and CMV-seropositive. The CDR3 sequence: CASSINVWTSGPSYEQYF. The CDR3 nucleotides read TGTGCCAGTAGTATCAATGTGTGGACTAGCGGGCCCTCCTACGAGCAGTACTTC.